This record covers a single T cell receptor beta chain. Antigen: not known. This entry comes from a study of response to subunit inactivated influenza vaccine. Broader study findings: Authors suggested that a seasonal influenza vaccination recruits few new T cells each time.

TCRdb recomputed calls from the RT-PCR reads with MiXCR, one row per CDR3 protein. Of roughly 500,000 distinct CDR3 sequences detected, around 25% appear once; the ten largest clones hold 1.5% to 2%. The sequence came from a man aged 50 to 60 who received an inactivated influenza vaccine. Material: CD4+ T cells sorted from PBMCs, obtained roughly 5 days after vaccination.

The CDR3 loop reads CASSQERGGRDTQYF. The CDR3 coding sequence is TGTGCCAGCAGCCAAGAGCGGGGGGGTCGGGATACGCAGTATTTT. The J gene is TRBJ2-3, the V gene TRBV4-2; 9 bases are a match to TRBD2. With V trimmed by 0 bases and J by 6 bases, 4 bases remained unmatched. CDR1 LGHNA and CDR2 YNFKEQ come from the germline V gene. This CDR3 comprises 15 residues.